These 26 T cell receptor beta chains were sequenced from one sample in a study of cytomegalovirus exposure and HLA in healthy donors. Primers: 60 Vbeta forward and 13 Jbeta reverse. Only in-frame clones appear in the TCRdb table, and some are missing; sequencing was by immunoSEQ multiplex PCR. The data show about 120,000 clones, around two thirds seen once. The sample taken for sequencing was PBMCs. These receptors originate from a woman aged 40-49 years in good health and CMV-seropositive.

The sample holds a few counts of this clone. The genes are TRBV7-6 and TRBJ1-6; 7 bases agree with TRBD1. CDR1 and CDR2 (germline): SGHVS, FNYEAQ. CDR3 size: 16 residues. The ends lost 1 base at V and 9 bases at J; junction bases unmatched: 9. The CDR3 region is CASSLVGEGAGSPLHF. The CDR3 DNA reads TGTGCCAGCAGCTTAGTCGGAGAGGGGGCAGGTTCACCCCTCCACTTT.

The rearrangement links TRBV6-1 to TRBJ1-1; D not resolved. Germline CDR1 and CDR2: MNHNS and SASEGT. V was cut by 2 bases and J by 0 bases, with 10 bases left in between. The CDR3 contains 15 residues. As DNA, the CDR3 is TGTGCCAGCAGTGAATACGAGGTCCTGAACACTGAAGCTTTCTTT. The encoded protein is CASSEYEVLNTEAFF.

This clone has only a few counts. V is TRBV6-5 and J is TRBJ2-6; D is unclear. CDR1 MNHEY and CDR2 SVGAGI come from the germline V gene. V lost 7 bases, J lost 4 bases, and 8 bases lay in between. The CDR3 covers 13 residues. CDR3 coding DNA: TGTGCCAGCAATAGTCCCGGGGCCAACGTCCTGACTTTC. This encodes CASNSPGANVLTF.

Points on this clone: An end of the junction differs from the germline gene, which may be a read error. The chain combines TRBV7-9 with TRBJ1-2; possible D gene TRBD1, 6 bases. The CDR3 has 12 amino acids. Germline V gene sequence: CDR1 SEHNR, CDR2 FQNEAQ (reference sequence). The CDR3, as DNA: TGTTCCAGCAGCTTAGGGGGGGATGGCTACACCTTC. Encoded protein: CSSSLGGDGYTF.

V is TRBV28 and J is TRBJ1-2; a weak D match, TRBD1 (6 bases). Trimming cost V 2 bases and J 3 bases, with 10 bases left between them. Germline V CDR1 and CDR2: MDHEN, SYDVKM. The CDR3 loop spans 14 amino acids. The CDR3 protein is CASSLGNRDYGYTF. DNA for the CDR3: TGTGCCAGCAGTTTAGGGAACAGGGACTATGGCTACACCTTC.

This clone was picked up a small number of times. V gene TRBV6-1 combines with J gene TRBJ2-7; D possibly corresponds to TRBD1 (6 bases). The V end lost 11 bases, the J end lost 3 bases, and 11 bases lay between the germline ends. This CDR3 has 11 amino acids. Germline V gene sequence: CDR1 MNHNS, CDR2 SASEGT. CDR3 residues: CAATGLYEQYF. The DNA for the CDR3 is TGTGCCGCAACAGGGCTCTACGAGCAGTACTTC.

The chain combines TRBV10-3 with TRBJ2-1; tentatively, D is TRBD1 (6 bases). Trimming took off 5 bases at V and 5 bases at J, with 13 bases between the two ends. The CDR3 contains 14 residues. The germline gives CDR1 ENHRY, CDR2 SYGVKD. The CDR3: CAISFDRINNEQFF. The CDR3 nucleotides read TGTGCCATCAGTTTCGACAGGATCAACAATGAGCAGTTCTTC.

This clone has a handful of counts. This sequence joins TRBV29-1 and TRBJ2-5; 7 bases align to TRBD1. The J call may be mistaken, given a closer DNA end match to TRBJ2-7. Germline V gene data show CDR1 as SQVTM and CDR2 as ANQGSEA. The CDR3 covers 14 residues. CDR3 residues: CSVEFRQGSSEQYF. DNA of the CDR3: TGCAGCGTTGAGTTTCGACAGGGATCTAGCGAGCAGTACTTC.

This clone was picked up a small number of times. The chain uses TRBV7-2 and TRBJ2-5; 12 positions agree with TRBD1. The V gene's germline CDR1 is SGHTA and CDR2 FQGNSA. The CDR3 consists of 17 residues. V lost 1 base to trimming and J lost 4 bases; unmatched junction nucleotides: 7. CDR3 in amino acids: CASSLVGTGGIRETQYF. The CDR3 DNA sequence: TGTGCCAGCAGCTTAGTTGGGACAGGGGGCATCCGAGAGACCCAGTACTTC.

This chain connects TRBV11-2 to TRBJ2-1, with 14 bases fitting TRBD2. Germline assignment: CDR1 SGHAT and CDR2 FQNNGV. This CDR3 region has 16 residues. V lost 0 bases to trimming and J lost 7 bases; unmatched junction nucleotides: 2. In DNA form, the CDR3 reads TGTGCCAGCAGCTTAGACGGGACTAGCGGGAGAAATGAGCAGTTCTTC. It yields the protein CASSLDGTSGRNEQFF.

This clone occurred a few times. The chain joins TRBV27 to TRBJ2-7; 8 nucleotides match TRBD2. This CDR3 comprises 15 residues. Germline V CDR1 and CDR2: MNHEY, SMNVEV (reference sequence). V shed 3 bases and J 3 bases; nucleotides not matched to a gene: 7. In nucleotides, the CDR3 is TGTGCCAGCAGTTTTTCGAGCGGGAGTGTCTACGAGCAGTACTTC. It translates to CASSFSSGSVYEQYF.

This sequence joins TRBV2 and TRBJ1-5, with 7 bases aligning to TRBD1. Trimming removed 8 bases from V and 2 bases from J; junction bases left unmatched: 6. CDR3 length equals 14 residues. Germline lookup yields CDR1 SNHLY and CDR2 FYNNEI. CDR3 nucleotides: TGTGCCAGCGCTGCCGACAGGGGCAATCAGCCCCAGCATTTT. Amino acid sequence: CASAADRGNQPQHF.

This clone was seen a few times. This chain joins TRBV6-1 and TRBJ1-5; D may be TRBD1 (5 bases). V lost 4 bases and J 3 bases, leaving 13 bases between the germline ends. Germline CDR1 is MNHNS and CDR2 is SASEGT. This CDR3 region has 15 residues. The CDR3: CASSGGGSDNQPQHF. CDR3 bases: TGTGCCAGCAGTGGTGGGGGGAGTGACAATCAGCCCCAGCATTTT.

This clone has just a few counts. The J gene is TRBJ2-7, the V gene TRBV10-3; 7 bases map to TRBD1. J gave up 1 base and V 0 bases, and 9 bases lay outside the gene matches. The V gene's germline CDR1 is ENHRY and CDR2 SYGVKD. The CDR3 has 17 amino acids. The CDR3 sequence is CAISESQDRAVSYEQYF. The CDR3 coding sequence is TGTGCCATCAGTGAGTCACAAGACAGGGCTGTTTCCTACGAGCAGTACTTC.

The count of this clone is one. CDR3 sequence (DNA): TGTGCCACCAGCAGAGGTTATCAGGGTGTAACAGATACGCAGTATTTT. It specifies CATSRGYQGVTDTQYF. The rearrangement uses TRBV15 and TRBJ2-3; a possible D gene is TRBD1 (5 bases). V was trimmed by 1 base and J by 3 bases, leaving 14 bases between them. This CDR3 region has 16 residues. Germline lookup yields CDR1 LNHNV and CDR2 YYDKDF (reference sequence).

This clone was counted between two and nine times. V is TRBV7-9 and J is TRBJ2-7; 9 nucleotides agree with TRBD1. This CDR3 is built from 16 residues. Losses at the gene ends were 0 bases for V and 2 bases for J; bases not matched to a gene: 5. Germline CDR1 reads SEHNR; CDR2 reads FQNEAQ (reference sequence). The CDR3: CASSLARGQGTYEQYF. As DNA, the CDR3 is TGTGCCAGCAGCTTAGCGCGGGGACAGGGAACCTACGAGCAGTACTTC.

The chain couples TRBV2 to TRBJ2-5, with D perhaps matching TRBD1 (5 bases). This CDR3 is 15 amino acids long. V was trimmed by 4 bases and J by 5 bases, leaving 17 bases between them. Germline V gives CDR1 SNHLY, CDR2 FYNNEI. CDR3 in amino acids: CASSGAGQIAETQYF. CDR3 in DNA: TGTGCCAGCAGTGGAGCCGGACAAATAGCCGAGACCCAGTACTTC. Using reference TRBV2 and TRBJ2-5 for the parts outside the CDR3, the full variable domain is EPEVTQTPSHQVTQMGQEVILRCVPISNHLYFYWYRQILGQKVEFLVSFYNNEISEKSEIFDDQFSVERPDGSNFTLKIRSTKLEDSAMYFCASSGAGQIAETQYFGPGTRLLVL.

This clone was seen only a few times. This rearrangement joins TRBV9 to TRBJ2-7, with TRBD2 identical over 9 bases. The CDR3 extends over 14 amino acids. The V and J ends lost 3 bases and 0 bases, in that order; junction bases with no gene match: 1. Germline assignment: CDR1 SGDLS and CDR2 YYNGEE. This CDR3 is CASSGGLASYEQYF. The DNA for the CDR3 is TGTGCCAGCAGCGGGGGACTAGCCTCCTACGAGCAGTACTTC.

This clone has only a few counts. V and J are TRBV5-5 and TRBJ1-2; TRBD1 agrees at 7 bases. The CDR3 covers 16 residues. Germline loops: CDR1 SGHKS, CDR2 YYEKEE (reference sequence). J was trimmed by 0 bases and V by 0 bases; bases with no gene match: 5. For the CDR3, the DNA is TGTGCCAGCAGCTTGGGAGGACAGGTCGCTAACTATGGCTACACCTTC. Protein: CASSLGGQVANYGYTF.

This clone occurred once. J is TRBJ1-1 and V is TRBV5-1; D may be TRBD1 (6 bases). CDR3 size: 16 residues. V lost 0 bases and J 1 base, leaving 13 bases between the germline ends. The V gene's germline CDR1 is SGHRS and CDR2 YFSETQ. The DNA of the CDR3 is TGCGCCAGCAGCTTGGCTGGGGGCCTCTCGAACACTGAAGCTTTCTTT. Translating it yields CASSLAGGLSNTEAFF.

The chain recombines TRBV15 with TRBJ1-1; TRBD1 might be the D (5 bases). This CDR3 spans 17 amino acids. Trimming took 0 bases from V and 1 from J, leaving 15 bases between them. CDR1 and CDR2 (germline): LNHNV, YYDKDF (reference sequence). The CDR3: CATSRDWGRAPNTEAFF. The CDR3 DNA follows: TGTGCCACCAGCAGAGATTGGGGCCGGGCCCCGAACACTGAAGCTTTCTTT.

The chain is built from TRBV28 and TRBJ2-5, with a possible D match to TRBD1 (5 bases). Germline V gene data show CDR1 as MDHEN and CDR2 as SYDVKM. V was clipped by 1 base and J by 5 bases, with 8 bases between them. The CDR3 length is 13 residues. The chain's CDR3 is CASSLSGWETQYF. The CDR3 nucleotides are TGTGCCAGCAGTTTATCAGGGTGGGAGACCCAGTACTTC. Drawing the rest from reference TRBV28 and TRBJ2-5, the complete variable domain is DVKVTQSSRYLVKRTGEKVFLECVQDMDHENMFWYRQDPGLGLRLIYFSYDVKMKEKGDIPEGYSVSREKKERFSLILESASTNQTSMYLCASSLSGWETQYFGPGTRLLVL.

This chain connects TRBV4-1 to TRBJ2-7; weak D call: TRBD1 (5 bases). The CDR3 totals 14 residues. CDR1 MGHRA and CDR2 YSYEKL come from the germline V gene. V lost 1 base and J lost 6, with 13 bases in between. CDR3 residues: CASSQGETGGEQYF. CDR3 nucleotide sequence: TGCGCCAGCAGCCAAGGCGAAACAGGTGGCGAGCAGTACTTC.

V usage is TRBV30 and J usage is TRBJ1-1, with no clear D. The V gene lost 2 bases and the J gene lost 6 bases, with 7 bases spanning the gap. The CDR3 spans 11 residues. Germline V gene sequence: CDR1 GTSNPN, CDR2 SVGIG (reference sequence). This CDR3 reads CAWSFGSEAFF. CDR3 DNA sequence: TGTGCCTGGAGTTTTGGCTCTGAAGCTTTCTTT.

The rearrangement joins TRBV4-1 to TRBJ2-7, with a tentative D call TRBD2 (6 bases). CDR3 length equals 15 residues. The germline gives CDR1 MGHRA, CDR2 YSYEKL. With 0 bases removed from V and 12 bases from J, the gap between germline ends came to 21 bases. The CDR3 DNA sequence: TGCGCCAGCAGCCAAGAGCTCCTCGGGGGTATGATGCCGTACTTC. This encodes CASSQELLGGMMPYF.

This clone was seen a handful of times. In DNA form, the CDR3 reads TGTGCCAGCCCCGGGTTGGCTAGCGGGAGCAATGAGCAGTTCTTC. Its protein product is CASPGLASGSNEQFF. This chain joins TRBV6-1 and TRBJ2-1, with 10 bases aligning to TRBD2. The germline V gene has CDR1 MNHNS and CDR2 SASEGT. The trim removed 8 bases at V and 6 bases at J, leaving 10 bases unmatched. This CDR3 has 15 amino acids.